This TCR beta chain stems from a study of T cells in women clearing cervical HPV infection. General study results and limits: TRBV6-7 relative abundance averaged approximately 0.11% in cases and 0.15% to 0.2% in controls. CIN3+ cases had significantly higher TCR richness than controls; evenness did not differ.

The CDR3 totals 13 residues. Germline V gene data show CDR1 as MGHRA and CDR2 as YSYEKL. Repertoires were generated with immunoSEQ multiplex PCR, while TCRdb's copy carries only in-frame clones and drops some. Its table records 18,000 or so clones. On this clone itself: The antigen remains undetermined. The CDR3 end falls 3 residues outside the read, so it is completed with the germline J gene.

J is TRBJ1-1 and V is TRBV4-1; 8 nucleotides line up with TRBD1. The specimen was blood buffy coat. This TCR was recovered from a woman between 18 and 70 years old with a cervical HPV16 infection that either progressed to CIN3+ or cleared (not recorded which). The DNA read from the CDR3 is TGCGCCAGCAGACGCGGACAGGGAAATCAG. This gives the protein CASRRGQGNQ. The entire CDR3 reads CASRRGQGNQAFF.